A selection of T cell receptor beta chains follows, all from one sample in a study of beta chain features in type 1 diabetes. Generated by immunoSEQ multiplex PCR, the TCRdb table keeps only in-frame clones and is missing some. This sample has 970,000 or so clones, with roughly a sixth found just once. Sequencing used naive CD4+ T cells from blood. These receptor sequences come from a woman between 18 and 30 years old in good health. The CDR3 runs from the conserved cysteine through the conserved F or W. Each record gives: V gene, CDR3 length, J gene, CDR3 protein.

TRBV7-9,13,TRBJ1-2,CASSLRANYGYTF
TRBV7-2,13,TRBJ1-2,CASSLARDGGYTF
TRBV4-3,18,TRBJ2-2,CASSQRVLAGVNTGELFF
TRBV6-6,13,TRBJ2-5,CASRQGDVETQYF
TRBV28,15,TRBJ2-2,CASSLDVANTGELFF
TRBV7-2,15,TRBJ2-2,CASSLVPRDLGELFF
TRBV7-2,12,TRBJ2-5,CASAVIQETQYF
TRBV2,12,TRBJ2-3,CGTGDNTDTQYF
TRBV7-2,12,TRBJ2-7,CASSPRTYEQYF
TRBV20-1,10,TRBJ2-5,CSAREETQYF
TRBV7-9,15,TRBJ1-2,CASSLGQGRRDGYTF
TRBV2,12,TRBJ1-2,CASSATAGGYTF
TRBV7-9,16,TRBJ2-7,CASSLVSTSGSGEQYF
TRBV11-2,14,TRBJ2-7,CASRRPQGHYEQYF
TRBV7-2,15,TRBJ2-7,CASSLVLADSYEQYF
TRBV19,14,TRBJ2-2,CASRSRTNTGELFF